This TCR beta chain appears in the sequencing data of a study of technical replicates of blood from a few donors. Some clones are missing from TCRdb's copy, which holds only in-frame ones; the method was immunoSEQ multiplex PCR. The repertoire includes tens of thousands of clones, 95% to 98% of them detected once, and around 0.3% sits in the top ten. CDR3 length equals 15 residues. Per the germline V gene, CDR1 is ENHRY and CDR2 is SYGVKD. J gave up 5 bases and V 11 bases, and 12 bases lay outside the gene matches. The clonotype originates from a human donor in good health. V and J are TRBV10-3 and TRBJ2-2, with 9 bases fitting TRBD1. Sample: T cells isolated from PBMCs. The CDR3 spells CAGTPGTGPTGELFF. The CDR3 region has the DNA TGTGCCGGAACCCCCGGGACAGGGCCTACCGGGGAGCTGTTTTTT.